This passage covers 12 T cell receptor beta chains from one sample sequenced in a study of OX40 agonist ivuxolimab in advanced cancers. Clones were read by immunoSEQ multiplex PCR, and TCRdb kept only the in-frame ones, dropping some. The data show about 50,000 clones, around 90% seen once. Material: CD4+ or CD8+ T cells sorted from blood, obtained in a trial of the OX40 agonist ivuxolimab. These receptors were taken from an adult with an advanced solid tumor such as melanoma, head and neck, liver or kidney cancer.

The chain has TRBV2 and TRBJ2-2; D possibly corresponds to TRBD2 (5 bases). CDR1 and CDR2 (germline): SNHLY, FYNNEI. This CDR3 is 13 amino acids long. V was trimmed by 6 bases and J by 9 bases, leaving 14 bases between them. The CDR3 sequence: CASSRPGVWELFF. The CDR3 nucleotides are TGTGCCAGCAGCCGCCCCGGGGTCTGGGAGCTGTTTTTT.

This chain links TRBV4-1 with TRBJ2-1; D may be TRBD1 or TRBD2 (5 bases each). CDR1 and CDR2 (germline): MGHRA, YSYEKL. The V end was cut by 3 bases, the J end by 10 bases, with 13 bases between. The CDR3 spans 13 residues. CDR3 sequence reads: CASSHAPGPEQFF. Here the CDR3 DNA reads TGCGCCAGCAGCCATGCTCCGGGACCAGAGCAGTTCTTC.

This chain connects TRBV19 to TRBJ2-7, with D possibly being TRBD2 (5 bases). Germline V gene data show CDR1 as LNHDA and CDR2 as SQIVND (reference sequence). The CDR3 extends over 15 amino acids. V was clipped by 5 bases and J by 3 bases, with 17 bases between them. The CDR3 loop is CASSPEGRPYYEQYF. In nucleotides, the CDR3 is TGTGCCAGTAGTCCCGAGGGAAGGCCTTACTACGAGCAGTACTTC.

The V and J genes are TRBV15 and TRBJ2-5; D gene uncertain. CDR3 size: 13 residues. Per the germline V gene, CDR1 is LNHNV and CDR2 is YYDKDF (reference sequence). Trimming removed 1 base from V and 2 bases from J, with 5 bases in between. CDR3 loop: CATSRGRQETQYF. CDR3 sequence (DNA): TGTGCCACCAGCAGAGGTCGGCAAGAGACCCAGTACTTC.

This clone was seen once. V and J are TRBV27 and TRBJ2-2; D remains unclear. The CDR3 totals 14 residues. Germline V lookup: CDR1 MNHEY, CDR2 SMNVEV (reference sequence). The germline V and J ends were trimmed by 11 bases and 0 bases, with 13 bases remaining between them. The CDR3 DNA follows: TGTGCCTCTTCCTTCAGTTCGAACACCGGGGAGCTGTTTTTT. Protein sequence: CASSFSSNTGELFF.

The chain combines TRBV5-6 with TRBJ1-2, with D possibly TRBD1 on 6 matching bases. The length of the CDR3 is 15 residues. V lost 3 bases to trimming and J lost 2 bases, with 14 bases between them. Germline V gene data show CDR1 as SGHDT and CDR2 as YYEEEE. In DNA, the CDR3 is TGTGCCAGCAGCTCGCGGGGGGGCCTCAACTATGGCTACACCTTC. This encodes CASSSRGGLNYGYTF.

The rearrangement links TRBV5-4 to TRBJ2-1; D gene uncertain. The CDR3 length is 15 residues. CDR1 SGHNT and CDR2 YYREEE come from the germline V gene (reference sequence). V lost 4 bases and J lost 8, with 19 bases in between. The CDR3: CASSRTPTRRHEQFF. CDR3 sequence (DNA): TGTGCCAGCAGCCGCACACCGACACGTAGGCATGAGCAGTTCTTC.

The chain has TRBV7-6 and TRBJ2-7; D is undetermined. CDR1 is SGHVS, CDR2 FNYEAQ, per germline. The CDR3 has 12 residues. V lost 5 bases to trimming and J lost 3 bases, with 8 bases between them. The CDR3 sequence: CASSRTDYEQYV. The CDR3 coding sequence is TGTGCCAGCAGCCGGACGGACTACGAGCAGTACGTC.

The CDR3 region has the DNA TGTGCCAGTAGAATTGGACAGGGGAATGAAAAACTGTTTTTT. Its translation: CASRIGQGNEKLFF. This chain connects TRBV19 to TRBJ1-4; 9 bases are shared with TRBD1. The V gene end was trimmed by 6 bases and the J gene end by 5 bases; junction bases not matched to a gene: 4. Germline CDR1 reads LNHDA; CDR2 reads SQIVND (reference sequence). CDR3 size: 14 residues.

The V gene is TRBV10-1, the J gene TRBJ1-1; possibly TRBD1 for D (5 bases). This CDR3 spans 15 amino acids. From germline, CDR1 is WNHNN and CDR2 SYGVQD (reference sequence). With 3 bases removed from V and 4 bases from J, the gap between germline ends came to 15 bases. The CDR3 nucleotides are TGCGCCAGCAGTGAACTGGCAGGGAGAGGCACTGAAGCTTTCTTT. It is translated as CASSELAGRGTEAFF.

There are a few counts of this clone. The chain couples TRBV25-1 to TRBJ1-5; D unresolved. CDR1 and CDR2 from the germline V gene are MGHDK and SYGVNS. This CDR3 has 13 residues. V lost 4 bases and J lost 9, with 13 bases in between. The DNA of the CDR3 is TGTGCCAGCAGTGGAGCCTACAGTTCGCCCCAGCATTTT. Amino acid sequence: CASSGAYSSPQHF. Combining the CDR3 with reference TRBV25-1 and TRBJ1-5 gives the whole variable domain EADIYQTPRYLVIGTGKKITLECSQTMGHDKMYWYQQDPGMELHLIHYSYGVNSTEKGDLSSESTVSRIRTEHFPLTLESARPSHTSQYLCASSGAYSSPQHFGDGTRLSIL.

The chain combines TRBV5-6 with TRBJ2-2; TRBD2 matches at 9 bases. The CDR3 extends over 19 amino acids. The V segment lost 3 bases and the J segment 0 bases; nucleotides outside the gene matches: 12. Looked up from germline, CDR1 is SGHDT and CDR2 is YYEEEE. Here the CDR3 DNA reads TGTGCCAGCAGCTCCGCGGTAGGACCTAGCGGGACGAACACCGGGGAGCTGTTTTTT. Its translation is CASSSAVGPSGTNTGELFF.